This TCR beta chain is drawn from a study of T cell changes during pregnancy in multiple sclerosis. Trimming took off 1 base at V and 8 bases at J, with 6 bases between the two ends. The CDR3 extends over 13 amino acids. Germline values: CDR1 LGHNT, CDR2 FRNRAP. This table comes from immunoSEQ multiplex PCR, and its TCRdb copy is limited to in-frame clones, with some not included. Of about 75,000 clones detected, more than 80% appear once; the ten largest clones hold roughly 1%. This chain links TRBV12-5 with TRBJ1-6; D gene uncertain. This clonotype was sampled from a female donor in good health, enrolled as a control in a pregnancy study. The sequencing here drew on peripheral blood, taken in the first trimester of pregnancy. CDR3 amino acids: CASGLDSYSPLHF. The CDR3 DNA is TGTGCTAGTGGTTTGGACAGTTATTCACCCCTCCACTTT.